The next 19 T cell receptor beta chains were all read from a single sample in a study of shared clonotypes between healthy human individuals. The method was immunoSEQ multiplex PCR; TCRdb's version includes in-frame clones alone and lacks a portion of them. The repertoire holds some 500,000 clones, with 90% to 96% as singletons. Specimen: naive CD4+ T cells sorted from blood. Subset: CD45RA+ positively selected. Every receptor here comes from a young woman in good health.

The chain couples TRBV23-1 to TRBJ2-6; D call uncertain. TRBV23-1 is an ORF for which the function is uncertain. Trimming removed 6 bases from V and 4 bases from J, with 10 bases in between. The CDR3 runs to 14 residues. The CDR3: CASSPLEGANVLTF. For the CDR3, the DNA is TGCGCCAGCAGCCCCCTTGAGGGGGCCAACGTCCTGACTTTC.

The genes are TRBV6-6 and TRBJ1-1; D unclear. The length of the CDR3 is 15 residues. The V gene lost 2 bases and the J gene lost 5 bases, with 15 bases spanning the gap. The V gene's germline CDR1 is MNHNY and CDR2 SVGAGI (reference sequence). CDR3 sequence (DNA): TGTGCCAGCAGTTACATGGGCAGTGGGTTTACTGAAGCTTTCTTT. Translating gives CASSYMGSGFTEAFF.

The CDR3 here is CASSGRSGIGKDTQYF. The CDR3 nucleotides read TGTGCCAGCAGCGGGCGGTCGGGGATTGGGAAAGATACGCAGTATTTT. The V gene is TRBV4-2, the J gene TRBJ2-3, with D possibly TRBD2 on 5 matching bases. Trimming took off 5 bases at V and 5 bases at J, with 20 bases between the two ends. The CDR3 loop spans 16 amino acids. Germline V lookup: CDR1 LGHNA, CDR2 YNFKEQ.

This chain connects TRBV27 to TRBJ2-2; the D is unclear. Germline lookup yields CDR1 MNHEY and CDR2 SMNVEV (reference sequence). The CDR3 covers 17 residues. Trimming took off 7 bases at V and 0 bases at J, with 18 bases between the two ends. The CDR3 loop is CASKAPRPIPNTGELFF. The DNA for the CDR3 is TGTGCCAGCAAAGCCCCCCGGCCAATTCCGAACACCGGGGAGCTGTTTTTT.

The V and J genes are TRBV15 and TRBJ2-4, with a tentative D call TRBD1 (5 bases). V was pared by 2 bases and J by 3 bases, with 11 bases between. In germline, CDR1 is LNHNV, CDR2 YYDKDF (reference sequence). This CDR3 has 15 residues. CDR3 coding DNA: TGTGCCACCAGCAGACCCGAGACAGACAAAAACATTCAGTACTTC. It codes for CATSRPETDKNIQYF.

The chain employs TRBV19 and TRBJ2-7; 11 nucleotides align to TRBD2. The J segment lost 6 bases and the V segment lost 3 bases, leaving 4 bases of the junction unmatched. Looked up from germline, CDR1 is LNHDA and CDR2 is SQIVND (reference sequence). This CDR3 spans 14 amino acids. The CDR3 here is CASSMALAGVEQYF. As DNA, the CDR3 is TGTGCCAGTAGTATGGCACTAGCGGGAGTCGAGCAGTACTTC.

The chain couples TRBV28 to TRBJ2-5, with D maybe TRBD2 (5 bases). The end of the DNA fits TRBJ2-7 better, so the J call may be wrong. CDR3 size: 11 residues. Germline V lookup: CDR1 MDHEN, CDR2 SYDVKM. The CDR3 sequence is CASRSLDEQYF. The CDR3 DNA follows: TGTGCCAGCAGGTCACTAGACGAGCAGTACTTC.

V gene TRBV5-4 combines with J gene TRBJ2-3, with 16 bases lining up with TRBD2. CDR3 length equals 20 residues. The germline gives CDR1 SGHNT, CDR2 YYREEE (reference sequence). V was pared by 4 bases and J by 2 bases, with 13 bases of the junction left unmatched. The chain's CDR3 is CASSPRDGTSGRGDTDTQYF. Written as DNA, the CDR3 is TGTGCCAGCAGCCCCAGAGACGGGACTAGCGGGAGGGGGGACACAGATACGCAGTATTTT.

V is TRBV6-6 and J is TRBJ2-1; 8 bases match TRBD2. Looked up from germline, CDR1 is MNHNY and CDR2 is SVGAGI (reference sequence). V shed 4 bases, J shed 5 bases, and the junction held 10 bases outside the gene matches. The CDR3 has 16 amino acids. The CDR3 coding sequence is TGTGCCAGCAGTTGGGCCAGACTAGCGATCGACAATGAGCAGTTCTTC. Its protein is CASSWARLAIDNEQFF.

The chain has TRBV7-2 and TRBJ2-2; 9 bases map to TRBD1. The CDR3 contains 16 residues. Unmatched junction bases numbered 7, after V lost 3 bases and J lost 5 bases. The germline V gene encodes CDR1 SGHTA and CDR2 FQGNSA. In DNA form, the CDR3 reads TGTGCCAGCAGCTTTAAAACAGGGGGCCGTACCGGGGAGCTGTTTTTT. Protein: CASSFKTGGRTGELFF.

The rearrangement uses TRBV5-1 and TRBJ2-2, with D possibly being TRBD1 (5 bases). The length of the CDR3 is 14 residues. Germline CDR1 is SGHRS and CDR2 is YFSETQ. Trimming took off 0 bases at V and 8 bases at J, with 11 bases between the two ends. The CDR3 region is CASSLGQTTGELFF. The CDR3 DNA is TGCGCCAGCAGCTTGGGACAGACAACGGGGGAGCTGTTTTTT. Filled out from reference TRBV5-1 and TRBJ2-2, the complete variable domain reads KAGVTQTPRYLIKTRGQQVTLSCSPISGHRSVSWYQQTPGQGLQFLFEYFSETQRNKGNFPGRFSGRQFSNSRSEMNVSTLELGDSALYLCASSLGQTTGELFFGEGSRLTVL.

The CDR3, as DNA: TGCGCCAGCACCCCGTGGGCGGGGGGCACCGGGGAGCTGTTTTTT. Translating it yields CASTPWAGGTGELFF. This rearrangement joins TRBV5-1 to TRBJ2-2, with TRBD2 identical over 8 bases. Trimming removed 6 bases from V and 4 bases from J; junction bases left unmatched: 8. Germline V lookup: CDR1 SGHRS, CDR2 YFSETQ. This CDR3 has 15 amino acids.

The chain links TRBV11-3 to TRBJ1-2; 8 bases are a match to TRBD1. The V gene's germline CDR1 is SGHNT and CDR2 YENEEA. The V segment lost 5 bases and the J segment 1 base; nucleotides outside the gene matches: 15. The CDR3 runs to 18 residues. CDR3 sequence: CASSGLDRGNCVNYGYTF. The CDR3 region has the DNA TGTGCCAGCAGCGGATTAGACAGGGGAAACTGCGTTAACTATGGCTACACCTTC.

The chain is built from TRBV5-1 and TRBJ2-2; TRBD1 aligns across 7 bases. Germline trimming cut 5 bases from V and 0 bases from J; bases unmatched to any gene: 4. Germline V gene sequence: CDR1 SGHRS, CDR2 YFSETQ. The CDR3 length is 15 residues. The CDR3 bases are TGCGCCAGCAGATACGGGACAGCGAACACCGGGGAGCTGTTTTTT. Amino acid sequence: CASRYGTANTGELFF.

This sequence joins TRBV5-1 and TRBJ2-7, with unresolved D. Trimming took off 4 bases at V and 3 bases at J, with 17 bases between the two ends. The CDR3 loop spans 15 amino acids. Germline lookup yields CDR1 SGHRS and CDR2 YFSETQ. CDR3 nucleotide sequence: TGCGCCAGCAGCGGAAATTGGTTCCCGGGCTACGAGCAGTACTTC. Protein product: CASSGNWFPGYEQYF.

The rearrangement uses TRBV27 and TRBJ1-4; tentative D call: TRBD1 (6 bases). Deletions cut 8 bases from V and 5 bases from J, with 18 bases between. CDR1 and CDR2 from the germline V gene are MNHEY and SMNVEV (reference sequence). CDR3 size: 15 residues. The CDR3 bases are TGTGCCAGCGGACCCAGGGGAGTCGGGAATGAAAAACTGTTTTTT. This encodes CASGPRGVGNEKLFF.

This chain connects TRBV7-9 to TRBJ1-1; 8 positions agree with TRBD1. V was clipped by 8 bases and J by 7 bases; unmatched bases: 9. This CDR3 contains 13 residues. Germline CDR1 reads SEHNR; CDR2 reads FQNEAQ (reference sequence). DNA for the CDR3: TGTGCCAGCCAGGGACAGGCCGTGAGTGAAGCTTTCTTT. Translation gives CASQGQAVSEAFF.

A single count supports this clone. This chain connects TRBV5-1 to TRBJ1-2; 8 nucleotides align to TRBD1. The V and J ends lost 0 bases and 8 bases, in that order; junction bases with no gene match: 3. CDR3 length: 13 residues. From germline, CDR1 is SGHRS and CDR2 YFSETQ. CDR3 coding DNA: TGCGCCAGCAGCTTGGTCAGGGGGCTCGGCTACACCTTC. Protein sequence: CASSLVRGLGYTF. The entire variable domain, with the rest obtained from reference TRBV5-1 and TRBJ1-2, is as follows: KAGVTQTPRYLIKTRGQQVTLSCSPISGHRSVSWYQQTPGQGLQFLFEYFSETQRNKGNFPGRFSGRQFSNSRSEMNVSTLELGDSALYLCASSLVRGLGYTFGSGTRLTVV.

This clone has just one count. The CDR3 sequence is CASSEFMGSSGTGELFF. The CDR3 bases are TGTGCCAGCAGTGAATTTATGGGATCATCGGGGACCGGGGAGCTGTTTTTT. The rearrangement links TRBV25-1 to TRBJ2-2; weak D call: TRBD2 (5 bases). The CDR3 consists of 17 residues. V lost 1 base and J lost 5, with 17 bases in between. Germline CDR1 MGHDK, CDR2 SYGVNS.